This T cell receptor beta chain was found in a study of T cell responses to AZD1222 COVID-19 vaccine. Profiled with immunoSEQ multiplex PCR; TCRdb holds only in-frame clones, not every one. The sample contains about 47,000 clones, about four fifths of which appear only once. Study-level findings and limits: Donors were largely white British and mainly female; clonal diversity was possibly underestimated. Just 5 to 7 AZD1222 recipients tested seropositive at baseline. Increases in Spike-specific TCR breadth and depth were seen after two AZD1222 doses.

For this clone: Its antigen is not known.

The sequence was obtained from an adult who received the MenACWY meningococcal vaccine as a control. The source material was peripheral blood, sampled 28 days after the second dose of the MenACWY control vaccine.

The CDR3 is CASSLEGHLRAEAFF. In DNA, the CDR3 is TGTGCCAGCAGCTTAGAGGGACACTTAAGGGCTGAAGCTTTCTTT. V is TRBV13 and J is TRBJ1-1; D might be TRBD1 (6 bases). Trimming removed 1 base at V and 6 bases at J, with 15 bases between. Germline V gene data show CDR1 as PRHDT and CDR2 as FYEKMQ (reference sequence). CDR3 size: 15 residues.